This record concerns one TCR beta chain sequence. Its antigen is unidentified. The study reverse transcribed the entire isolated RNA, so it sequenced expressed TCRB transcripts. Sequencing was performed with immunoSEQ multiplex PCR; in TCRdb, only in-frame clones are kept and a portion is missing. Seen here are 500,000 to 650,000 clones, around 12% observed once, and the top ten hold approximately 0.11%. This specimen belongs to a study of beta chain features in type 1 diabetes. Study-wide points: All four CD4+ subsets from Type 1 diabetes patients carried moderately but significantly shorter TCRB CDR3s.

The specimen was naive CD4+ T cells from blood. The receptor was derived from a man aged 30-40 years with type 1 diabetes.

CDR3 sequence reads: CAWSPGQEGEQYF. As DNA, the CDR3 is TGTGCCTGGAGCCCGGGACAGGAGGGCGAGCAGTACTTC. The chain employs TRBV30 and TRBJ2-7, with 8 bases fitting TRBD1. The CDR3 runs 13 residues. V was clipped by 3 bases and J by 6 bases; unmatched bases: 7. Germline V gene lookup returns CDR1 GTSNPN and CDR2 SVGIG (reference sequence).